This T cell receptor (beta chain) was found in a study of T cell clones after liver transplantation. Study context: A pre-transplant mixed lymphocyte reaction with TCRbeta sequencing defined graft-donor-reactive clones followed in post-transplant blood. Blood was drawn pre-transplant, before withdrawal, and after full or failed withdrawal. The study, taken as a whole, reports: Donor-reactive sequences fell more than third party-reactive ones, suggesting partial deletion.

Measured with immunoSEQ multiplex PCR; TCRdb has only the in-frame clones, and not every one. Altogether about 80,000 clones are present, 70% to 85% being singletons, with the ten largest covering approximately 0.47%. This clone occurred once. Its antigen is as yet unknown. Germline V gene lookup returns CDR1 ENHRY and CDR2 SYGVKD. V lost 6 bases to trimming and J lost 3 bases, with 6 bases between them. The CDR3 spans 12 residues. Thawed unstimulated PBMCs were FACS-sorted by CD3, CD4 and CD8 into two populations. The clonotype originates from a human patient who received a liver transplant. Among the T cells, some may be from the graft donor. The chain recombines TRBV10-3 with TRBJ1-3; possible D gene TRBD1, 5 bases. The sample here was CD4+ T cells from blood, taken around 45 months after liver transplant. The chain's CDR3 is CAIRQGGNTIYF. The CDR3 DNA reads TGTGCCATCAGGCAGGGTGGAAACACCATATATTTT.